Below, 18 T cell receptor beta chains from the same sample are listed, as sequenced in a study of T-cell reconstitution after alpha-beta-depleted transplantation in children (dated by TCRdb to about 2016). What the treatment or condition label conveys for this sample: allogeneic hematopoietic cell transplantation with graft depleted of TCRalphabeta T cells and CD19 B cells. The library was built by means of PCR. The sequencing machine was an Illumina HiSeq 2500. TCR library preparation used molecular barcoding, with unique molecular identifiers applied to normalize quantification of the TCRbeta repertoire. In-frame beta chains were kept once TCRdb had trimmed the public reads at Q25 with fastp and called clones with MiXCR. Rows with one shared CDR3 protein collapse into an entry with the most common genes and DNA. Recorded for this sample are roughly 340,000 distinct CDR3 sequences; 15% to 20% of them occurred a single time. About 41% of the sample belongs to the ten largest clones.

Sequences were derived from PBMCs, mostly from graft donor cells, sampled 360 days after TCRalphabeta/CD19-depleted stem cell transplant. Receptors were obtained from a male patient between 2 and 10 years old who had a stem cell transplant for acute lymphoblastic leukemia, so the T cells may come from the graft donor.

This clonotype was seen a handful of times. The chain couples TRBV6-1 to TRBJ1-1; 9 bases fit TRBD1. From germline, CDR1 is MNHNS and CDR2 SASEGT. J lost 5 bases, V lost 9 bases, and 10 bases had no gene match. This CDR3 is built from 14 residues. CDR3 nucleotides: TGTGCCAGTTACACAGGGGGCGCAGGTACTGAAGCTTTCTTT. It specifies CASYTGGAGTEAFF.

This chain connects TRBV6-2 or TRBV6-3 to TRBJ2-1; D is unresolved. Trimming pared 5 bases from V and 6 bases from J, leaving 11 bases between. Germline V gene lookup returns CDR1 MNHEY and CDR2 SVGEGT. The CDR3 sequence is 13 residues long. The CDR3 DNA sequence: TGTGCCAGCAGTCGGTCTGGGCCCAATGAGCAGTTCTTC. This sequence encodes CASSRSGPNEQFF.

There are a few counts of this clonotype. The CDR3 coding sequence is TGTGCCAGCAGCTTCAAGGGGGCTAGCTTCCTTGACGAGCAGTACTTC. This translates into CASSFKGASFLDEQYF. The genes are TRBV2 and TRBJ2-7; 7 bases are shared with TRBD1. Germline loops: CDR1 SNHLY, CDR2 FYNNEI. After removal of 6 bases from V and 5 bases from J, the junction contained 16 bases not matched to a gene. CDR3 length equals 16 residues.

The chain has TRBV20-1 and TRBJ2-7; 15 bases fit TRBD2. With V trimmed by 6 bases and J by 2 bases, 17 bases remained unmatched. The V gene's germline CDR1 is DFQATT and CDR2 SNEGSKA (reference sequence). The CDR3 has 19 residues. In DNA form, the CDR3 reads TGCAGTGCCGCCTTCCCGGGACTAGCGGGAGGAATGTTAACCTACGAGCAGTACTTC. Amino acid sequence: CSAAFPGLAGGMLTYEQYF.

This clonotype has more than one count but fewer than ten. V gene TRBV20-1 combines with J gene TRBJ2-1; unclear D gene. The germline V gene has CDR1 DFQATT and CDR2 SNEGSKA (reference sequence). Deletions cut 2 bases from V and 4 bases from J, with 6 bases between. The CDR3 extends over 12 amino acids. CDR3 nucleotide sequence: TGCAGTGCTAGACCCCGGTACAATGAGCAGTTCTTC. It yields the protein CSARPRYNEQFF.

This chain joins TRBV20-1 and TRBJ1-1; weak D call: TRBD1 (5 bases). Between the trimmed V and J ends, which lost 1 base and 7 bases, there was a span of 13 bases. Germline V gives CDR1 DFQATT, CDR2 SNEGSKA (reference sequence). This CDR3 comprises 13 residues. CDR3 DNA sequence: TGCAGTGCTAGAGTAGGACACGGTCATGAAGCTTTCTTT. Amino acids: CSARVGHGHEAFF.

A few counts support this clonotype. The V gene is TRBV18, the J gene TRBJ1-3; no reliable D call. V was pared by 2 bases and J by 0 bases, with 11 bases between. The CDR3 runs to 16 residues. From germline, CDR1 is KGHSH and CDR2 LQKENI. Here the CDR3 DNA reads TGTGCCAGCTCACCAACCTACCTCATCTCTGGAAACACCATATATTTT. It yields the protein CASSPTYLISGNTIYF.

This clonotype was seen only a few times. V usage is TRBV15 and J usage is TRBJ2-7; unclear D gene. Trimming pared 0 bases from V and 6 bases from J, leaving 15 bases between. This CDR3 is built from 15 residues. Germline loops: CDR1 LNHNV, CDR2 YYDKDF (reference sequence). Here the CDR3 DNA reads TGTGCCACCAGCAGAGATGGTGCCACCAAATCCGAGCAGTACTTC. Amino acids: CATSRDGATKSEQYF.

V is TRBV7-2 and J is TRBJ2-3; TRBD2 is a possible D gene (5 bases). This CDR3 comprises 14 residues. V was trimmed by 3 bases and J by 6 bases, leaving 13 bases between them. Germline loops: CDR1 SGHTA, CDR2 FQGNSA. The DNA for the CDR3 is TGTGCCAGCAGCTTGAGCGGAGGCAGGGATACGCAGTATTTT. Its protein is CASSLSGGRDTQYF.

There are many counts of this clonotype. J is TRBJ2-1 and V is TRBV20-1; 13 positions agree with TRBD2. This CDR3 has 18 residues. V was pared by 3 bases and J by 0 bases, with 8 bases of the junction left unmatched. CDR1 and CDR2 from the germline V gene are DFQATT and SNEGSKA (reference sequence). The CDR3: CSASATSGRGHSYNEQFF. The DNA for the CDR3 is TGCAGTGCTAGTGCTACTAGCGGGAGGGGACACTCCTACAATGAGCAGTTCTTC.

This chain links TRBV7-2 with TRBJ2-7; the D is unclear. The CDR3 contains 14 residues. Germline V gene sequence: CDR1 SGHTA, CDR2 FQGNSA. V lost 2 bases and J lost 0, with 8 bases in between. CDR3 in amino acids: CASSLTRGSYEQYF. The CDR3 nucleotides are TGTGCCAGCAGCTTAACCCGCGGCTCCTACGAGCAGTACTTC.

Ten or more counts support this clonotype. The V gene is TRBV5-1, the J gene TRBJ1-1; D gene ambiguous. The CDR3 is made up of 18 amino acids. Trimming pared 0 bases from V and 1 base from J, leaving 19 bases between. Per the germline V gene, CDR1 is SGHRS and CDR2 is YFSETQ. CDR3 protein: CASSLDRGMEDPNTEAFF. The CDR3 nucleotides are TGCGCCAGCAGCTTGGATCGAGGGATGGAAGACCCGAACACTGAAGCTTTCTTT.

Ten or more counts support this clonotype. This CDR3 is CASSFYSGGNEQFF. As DNA, the CDR3 is TGTGCCAGCAGTTTTTATTCAGGGGGCAATGAGCAGTTCTTC. The rearrangement joins TRBV12-3 or TRBV12-4 to TRBJ2-1, with 7 bases fitting TRBD1. The CDR3 loop spans 14 amino acids. The V segment lost 3 bases and the J segment 6 bases; nucleotides outside the gene matches: 5.

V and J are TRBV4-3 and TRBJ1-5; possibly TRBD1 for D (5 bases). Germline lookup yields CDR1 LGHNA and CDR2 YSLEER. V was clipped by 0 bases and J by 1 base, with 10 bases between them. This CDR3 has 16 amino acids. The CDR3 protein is CASSQESGFSNQPQHF. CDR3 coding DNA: TGCGCCAGCAGCCAAGAATCAGGGTTCAGCAATCAGCCCCAGCATTTT.

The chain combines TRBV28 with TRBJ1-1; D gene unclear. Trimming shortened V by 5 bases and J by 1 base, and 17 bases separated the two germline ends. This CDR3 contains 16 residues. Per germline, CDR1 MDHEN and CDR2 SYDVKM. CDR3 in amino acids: CASSQNSALSNTEAFF. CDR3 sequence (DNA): TGTGCCAGCAGTCAAAACTCAGCCCTTTCGAACACTGAAGCTTTCTTT.

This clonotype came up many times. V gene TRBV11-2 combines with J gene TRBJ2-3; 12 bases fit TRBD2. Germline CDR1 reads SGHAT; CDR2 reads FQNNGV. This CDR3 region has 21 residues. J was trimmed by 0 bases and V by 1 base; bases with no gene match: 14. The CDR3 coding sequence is TGTGCCAGCAGCTTAGGACTAGCGGGAGTACGTCGGAATACTAGCACAGATACGCAGTATTTT. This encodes CASSLGLAGVRRNTSTDTQYF.

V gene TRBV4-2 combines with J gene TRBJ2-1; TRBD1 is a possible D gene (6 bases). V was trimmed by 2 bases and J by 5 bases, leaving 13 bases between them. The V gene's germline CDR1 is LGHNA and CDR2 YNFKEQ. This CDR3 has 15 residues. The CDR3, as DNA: TGTGCCAGCAGCCAATTTAGGGGGAGCAACAATGAGCAGTTCTTC. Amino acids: CASSQFRGSNNEQFF.

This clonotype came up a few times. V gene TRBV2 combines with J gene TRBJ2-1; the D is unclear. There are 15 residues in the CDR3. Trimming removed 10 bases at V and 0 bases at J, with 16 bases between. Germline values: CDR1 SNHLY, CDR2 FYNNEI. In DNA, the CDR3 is TGTGCCACCCTGCGCAGAGATAGCTCCTACAATGAGCAGTTCTTC. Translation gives CATLRRDSSYNEQFF.